This paragraph reports one T cell receptor beta chain. The entry originates in a study of control samples from healthy donors and cancer patients. The CDR3 loop spans 13 amino acids. V was clipped by 8 bases and J by 1 base, with 11 bases between them. The germline V gene has CDR1 LNHDA and CDR2 SQIVND (reference sequence). Clones were read by immunoSEQ multiplex PCR, and TCRdb kept only the in-frame ones, dropping some. This sample yields roughly 130,000 clones, of which just over 90% are seen a single time; approximately 1.7% belongs to the top ten. The chain recombines TRBV19 with TRBJ1-2; D perhaps matches TRBD1 (5 bases). The sequenced sample was PBMCs. The clonotype was recovered from a man aged 50-59 years with head and neck cancer. The CDR3 sequence is CASGAGRNYGYTF. CDR3 nucleotide sequence: TGTGCCAGTGGAGCGGGACGTAACTATGGCTACACCTTC.